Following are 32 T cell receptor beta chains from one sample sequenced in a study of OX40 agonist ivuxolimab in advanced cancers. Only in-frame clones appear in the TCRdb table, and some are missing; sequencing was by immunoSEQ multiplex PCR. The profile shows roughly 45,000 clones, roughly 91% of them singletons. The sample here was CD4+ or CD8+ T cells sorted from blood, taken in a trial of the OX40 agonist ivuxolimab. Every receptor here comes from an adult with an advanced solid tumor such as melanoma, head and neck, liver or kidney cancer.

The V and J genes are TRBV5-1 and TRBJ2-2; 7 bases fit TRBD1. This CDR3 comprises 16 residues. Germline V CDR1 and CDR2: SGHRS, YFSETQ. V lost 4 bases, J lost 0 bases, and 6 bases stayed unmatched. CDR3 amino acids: CASSQPGQTNTGELFF. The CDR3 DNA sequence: TGCGCCAGCAGCCAACCGGGACAGACGAACACCGGGGAGCTGTTTTTT.

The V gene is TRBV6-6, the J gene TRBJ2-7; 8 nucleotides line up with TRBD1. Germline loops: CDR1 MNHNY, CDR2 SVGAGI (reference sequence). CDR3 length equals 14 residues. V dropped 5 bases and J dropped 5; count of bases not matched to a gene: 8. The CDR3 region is CASSPPGQADEQYF. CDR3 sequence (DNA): TGTGCCAGCAGTCCACCGGGACAGGCGGACGAGCAGTACTTC.

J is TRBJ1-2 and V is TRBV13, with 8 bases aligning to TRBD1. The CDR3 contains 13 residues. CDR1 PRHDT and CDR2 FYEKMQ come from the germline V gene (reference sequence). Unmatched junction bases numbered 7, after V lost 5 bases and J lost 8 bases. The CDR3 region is CASSPQTGVGYTF. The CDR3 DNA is TGTGCCAGCAGCCCACAGACAGGGGTCGGCTACACCTTC. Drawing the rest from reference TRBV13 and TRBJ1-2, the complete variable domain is AAGVIQSPRHLIKEKRETATLKCYPIPRHDTVYWYQQGPGQDPQFLISFYEKMQSDKGSIPDRFSAQQFSDYHSELNMSSLELGDSALYFCASSPQTGVGYTFGSGTRLTVV.

The CDR3: CASSESLDRGSHNYGYTF. The CDR3 coding sequence is TGCGCCAGCAGTGAGTCGCTGGACAGGGGTTCCCATAACTATGGCTACACCTTC. The chain is built from TRBV10-2 and TRBJ1-2; 9 nucleotides line up with TRBD1. This CDR3 has 18 residues. The V gene's germline CDR1 is WSHSY and CDR2 SAAADI. V shed 0 bases, J shed 1 base, and the junction held 9 bases outside the gene matches.

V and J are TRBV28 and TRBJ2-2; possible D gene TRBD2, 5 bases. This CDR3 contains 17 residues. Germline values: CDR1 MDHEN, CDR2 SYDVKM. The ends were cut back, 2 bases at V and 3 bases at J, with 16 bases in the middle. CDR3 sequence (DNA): TGTGCCAGCAGTTTACGATGGAAGACGGACTACACCGGGGAGCTGTTTTTT. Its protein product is CASSLRWKTDYTGELFF.

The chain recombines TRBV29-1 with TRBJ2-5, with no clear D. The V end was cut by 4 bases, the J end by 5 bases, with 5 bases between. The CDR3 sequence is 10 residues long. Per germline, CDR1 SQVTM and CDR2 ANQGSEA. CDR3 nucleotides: TGCAGCGTTGCAAGGGAGACCCAGTACTTC. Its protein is CSVARETQYF.

CDR3 bases: TGTGCCAGCAGACTAGCGGGGGCCAATGAGCAGTTCTTC. Translating gives CASRLAGANEQFF. The chain combines TRBV7-2 with TRBJ2-1, with TRBD2 matching 11 bases. CDR1 and CDR2 from the germline V gene are SGHTA and FQGNSA. The trim removed 6 bases at V and 6 bases at J, leaving 1 base unmatched. The CDR3 is made up of 13 amino acids.

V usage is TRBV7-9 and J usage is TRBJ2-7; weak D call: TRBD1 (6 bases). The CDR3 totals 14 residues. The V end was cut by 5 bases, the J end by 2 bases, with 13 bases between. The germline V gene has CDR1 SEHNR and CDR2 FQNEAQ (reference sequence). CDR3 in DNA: TGTGCCAGCAGCCCCAACAGGGTCCCCTACGAGCAGTACGTC. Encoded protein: CASSPNRVPYEQYV.

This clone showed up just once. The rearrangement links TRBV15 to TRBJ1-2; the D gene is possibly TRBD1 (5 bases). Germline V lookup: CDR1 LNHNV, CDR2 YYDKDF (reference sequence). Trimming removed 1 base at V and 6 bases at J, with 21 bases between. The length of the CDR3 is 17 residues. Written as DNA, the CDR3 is TGTGCCACCAGCAGAGTCCGGGGCCTTTCCGAGATCAATGGCTACACCTTC. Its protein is CATSRVRGLSEINGYTF.

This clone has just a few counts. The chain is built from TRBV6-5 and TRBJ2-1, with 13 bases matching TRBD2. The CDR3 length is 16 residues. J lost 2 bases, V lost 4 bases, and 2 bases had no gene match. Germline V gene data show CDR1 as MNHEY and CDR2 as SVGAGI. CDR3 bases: TGTGCCAGCAGTTCCGGGACTAGCGGGGCCTACAATGAGCAGTTCTTC. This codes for CASSSGTSGAYNEQFF.

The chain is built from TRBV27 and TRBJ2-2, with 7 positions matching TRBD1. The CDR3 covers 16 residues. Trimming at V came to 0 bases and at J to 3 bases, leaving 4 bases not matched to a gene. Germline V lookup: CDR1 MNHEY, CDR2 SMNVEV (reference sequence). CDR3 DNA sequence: TGTGCCAGCAGTTTATCGGGACAGTTATACACCGGGGAGCTGTTTTTT. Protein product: CASSLSGQLYTGELFF.

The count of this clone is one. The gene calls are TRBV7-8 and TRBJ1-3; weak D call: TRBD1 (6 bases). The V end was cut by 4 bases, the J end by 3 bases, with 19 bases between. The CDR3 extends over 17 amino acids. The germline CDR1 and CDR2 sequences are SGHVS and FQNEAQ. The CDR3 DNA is TGTGCCAGCAGCTCCCACCCTCGACAGGATGGTGGAAACACCATATATTTT. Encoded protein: CASSSHPRQDGGNTIYF.

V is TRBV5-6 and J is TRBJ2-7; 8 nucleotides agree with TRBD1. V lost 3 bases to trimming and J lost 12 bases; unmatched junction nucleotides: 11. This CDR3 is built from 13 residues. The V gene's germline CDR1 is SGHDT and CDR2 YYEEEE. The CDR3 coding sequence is TGTGCCAGCAGCTGGGACAGGTCGGGCGATTGGTACGTC. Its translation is CASSWDRSGDWYV.

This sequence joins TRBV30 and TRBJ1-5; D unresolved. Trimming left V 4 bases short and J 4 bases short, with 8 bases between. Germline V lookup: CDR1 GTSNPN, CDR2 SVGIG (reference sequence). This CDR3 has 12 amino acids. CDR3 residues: CAWKWGNQPQHF. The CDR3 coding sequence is TGTGCCTGGAAGTGGGGAAATCAGCCCCAGCATTTT. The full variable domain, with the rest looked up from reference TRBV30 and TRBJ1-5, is SQTIHQWPATLVQPVGSPLSLECTVEGTSNPNLYWYRQAAGRGLQLLFYSVGIGQISSEVPQNLSASRPQDRQFILSSKKLLLSDSGFYLCAWKWGNQPQHFGDGTRLSIL.

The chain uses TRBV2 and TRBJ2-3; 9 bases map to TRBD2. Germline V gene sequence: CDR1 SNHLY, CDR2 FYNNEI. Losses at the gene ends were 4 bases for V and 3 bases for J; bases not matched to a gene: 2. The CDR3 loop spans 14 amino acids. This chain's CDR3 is CASSVAGATDTQYF. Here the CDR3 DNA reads TGTGCCAGCAGTGTAGCGGGGGCGACAGATACGCAGTATTTT.

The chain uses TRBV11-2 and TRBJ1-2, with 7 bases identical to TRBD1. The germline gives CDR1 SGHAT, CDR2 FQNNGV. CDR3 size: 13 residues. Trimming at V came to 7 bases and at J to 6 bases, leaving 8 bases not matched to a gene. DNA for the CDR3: TGTGCCAGCACCCGGTGGAGGGGGCATGGCTACACCTTC. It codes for CASTRWRGHGYTF. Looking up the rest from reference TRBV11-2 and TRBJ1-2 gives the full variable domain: EAGVAQSPRYKIIEKRQSVAFWCNPISGHATLYWYQQILGQGPKLLIQFQNNGVVDDSQLPKDRFSAERLKGVDSTLKIQPAKLEDSAVYLCASTRWRGHGYTFGSGTRLTVV.

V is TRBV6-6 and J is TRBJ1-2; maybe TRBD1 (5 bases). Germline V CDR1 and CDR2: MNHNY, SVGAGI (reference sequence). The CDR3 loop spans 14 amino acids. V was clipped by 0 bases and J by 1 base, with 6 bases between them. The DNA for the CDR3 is TGTGCCAGCAGTTACTCTAGGGGTAACTATGGCTACACCTTC. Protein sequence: CASSYSRGNYGYTF.

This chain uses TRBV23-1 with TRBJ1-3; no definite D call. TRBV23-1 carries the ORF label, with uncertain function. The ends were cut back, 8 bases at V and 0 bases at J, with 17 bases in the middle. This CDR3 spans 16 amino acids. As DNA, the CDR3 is TGCGCCAGCCGGGCCTTCCCGTCGAACTCTGGAAACACCATATATTTT. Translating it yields CASRAFPSNSGNTIYF.

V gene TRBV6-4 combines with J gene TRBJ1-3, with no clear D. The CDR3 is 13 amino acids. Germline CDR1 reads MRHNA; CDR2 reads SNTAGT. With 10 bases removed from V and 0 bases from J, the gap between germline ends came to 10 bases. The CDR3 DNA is TGTGCCACCACTGGCGGCTCTGGAAACACCATATATTTT. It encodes CATTGGSGNTIYF.

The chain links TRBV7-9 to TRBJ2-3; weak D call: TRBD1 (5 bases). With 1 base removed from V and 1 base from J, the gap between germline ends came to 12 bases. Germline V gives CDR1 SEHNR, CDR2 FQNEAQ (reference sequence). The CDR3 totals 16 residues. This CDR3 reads CASSLVDSWGTDTQYF. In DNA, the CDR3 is TGTGCCAGCAGCTTAGTAGACAGTTGGGGCACAGATACGCAGTATTTT.

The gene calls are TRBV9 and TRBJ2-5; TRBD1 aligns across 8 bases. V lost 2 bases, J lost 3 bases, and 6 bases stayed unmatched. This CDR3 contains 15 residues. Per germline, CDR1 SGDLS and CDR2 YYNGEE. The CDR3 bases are TGTGCCAGCAGCGTTGGACAGGGAATTAAAGAGACCCAGTACTTC. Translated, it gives CASSVGQGIKETQYF.

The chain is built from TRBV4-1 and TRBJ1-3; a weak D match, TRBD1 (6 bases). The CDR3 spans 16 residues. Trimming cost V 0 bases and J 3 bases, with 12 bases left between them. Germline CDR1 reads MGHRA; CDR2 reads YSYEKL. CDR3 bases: TGCGCCAGCAGCCAAGAGGGGACAACCTATGGAAACACCATATATTTT. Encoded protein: CASSQEGTTYGNTIYF.

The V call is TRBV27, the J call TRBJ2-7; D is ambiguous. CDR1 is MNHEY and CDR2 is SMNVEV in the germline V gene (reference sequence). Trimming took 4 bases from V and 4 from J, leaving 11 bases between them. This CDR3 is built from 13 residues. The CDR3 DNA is TGTGCCAGCAGTTGGAATGGCTATTACGAGCAGTACTTC. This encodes CASSWNGYYEQYF.

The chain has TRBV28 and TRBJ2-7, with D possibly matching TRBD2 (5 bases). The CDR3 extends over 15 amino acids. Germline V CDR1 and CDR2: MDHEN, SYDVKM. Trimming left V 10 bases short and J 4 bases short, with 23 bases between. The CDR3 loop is CATIGIALARYEQYF. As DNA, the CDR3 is TGTGCCACTATCGGTATAGCGTTAGCCAGATACGAGCAGTACTTC.

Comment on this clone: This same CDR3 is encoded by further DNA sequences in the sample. The DNA of the CDR3 is TGTGCCAGCATTAATGGGACAGGGGGACAGTGGAATCAGCCCCAGCATTTT. Its translation is CASINGTGGQWNQPQHF. This chain uses TRBV6-4 with TRBJ1-5; TRBD1 matches 11 bases. Looked up from germline, CDR1 is MRHNA and CDR2 is SNTAGT. V was clipped by 7 bases and J by 4 bases; unmatched bases: 12. There are 17 residues in the CDR3.

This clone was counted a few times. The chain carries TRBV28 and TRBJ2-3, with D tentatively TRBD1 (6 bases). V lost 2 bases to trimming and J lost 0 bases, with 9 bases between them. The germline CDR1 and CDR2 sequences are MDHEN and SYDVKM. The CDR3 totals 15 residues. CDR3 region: CASSLGDISTDTQYF. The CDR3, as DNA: TGTGCCAGCAGTTTAGGGGACATTAGCACAGATACGCAGTATTTT.

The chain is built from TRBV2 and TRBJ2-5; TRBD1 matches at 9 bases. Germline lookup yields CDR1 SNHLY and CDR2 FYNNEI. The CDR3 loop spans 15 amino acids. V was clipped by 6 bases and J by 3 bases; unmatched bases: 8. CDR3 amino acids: CASSAWDREEETQYF. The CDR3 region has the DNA TGTGCCAGCAGCGCCTGGGACAGGGAGGAAGAGACCCAGTACTTC.

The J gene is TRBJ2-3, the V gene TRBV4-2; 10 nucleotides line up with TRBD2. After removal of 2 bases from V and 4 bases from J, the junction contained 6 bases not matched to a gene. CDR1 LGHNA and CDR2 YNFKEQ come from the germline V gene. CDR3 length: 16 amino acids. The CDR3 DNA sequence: TGTGCCAGCAGCCAAACCACTAGCGGGGTCTCAGATACGCAGTATTTT. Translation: CASSQTTSGVSDTQYF.

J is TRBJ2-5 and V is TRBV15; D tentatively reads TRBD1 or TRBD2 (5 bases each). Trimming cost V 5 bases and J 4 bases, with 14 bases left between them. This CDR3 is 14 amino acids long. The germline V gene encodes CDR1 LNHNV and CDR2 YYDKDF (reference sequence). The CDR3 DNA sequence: TGTGCCACCAGCTGGAGAGGGGCATCAGAGACCCAGTACTTC. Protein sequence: CATSWRGASETQYF.

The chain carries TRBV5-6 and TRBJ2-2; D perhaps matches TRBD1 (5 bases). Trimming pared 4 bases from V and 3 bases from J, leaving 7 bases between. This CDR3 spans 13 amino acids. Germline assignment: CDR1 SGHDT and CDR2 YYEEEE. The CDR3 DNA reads TGTGCCAGCAGCATAGGGGACACCGGGGAGCTGTTTTTT. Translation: CASSIGDTGELFF.

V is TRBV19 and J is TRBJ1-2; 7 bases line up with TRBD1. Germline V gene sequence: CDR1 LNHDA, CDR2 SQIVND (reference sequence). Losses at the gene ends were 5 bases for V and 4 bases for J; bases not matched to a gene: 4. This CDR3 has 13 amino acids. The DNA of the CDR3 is TGTGCCAGTAGTCTTGGGACAGCCTATGGCTACACCTTC. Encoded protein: CASSLGTAYGYTF.

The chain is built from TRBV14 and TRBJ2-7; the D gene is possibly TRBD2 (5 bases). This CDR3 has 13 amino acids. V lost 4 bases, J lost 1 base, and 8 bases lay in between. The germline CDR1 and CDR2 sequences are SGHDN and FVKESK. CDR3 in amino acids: CASSRAVSYEQYV. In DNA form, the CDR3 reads TGTGCCAGCAGCCGAGCGGTATCCTACGAGCAGTACGTC.